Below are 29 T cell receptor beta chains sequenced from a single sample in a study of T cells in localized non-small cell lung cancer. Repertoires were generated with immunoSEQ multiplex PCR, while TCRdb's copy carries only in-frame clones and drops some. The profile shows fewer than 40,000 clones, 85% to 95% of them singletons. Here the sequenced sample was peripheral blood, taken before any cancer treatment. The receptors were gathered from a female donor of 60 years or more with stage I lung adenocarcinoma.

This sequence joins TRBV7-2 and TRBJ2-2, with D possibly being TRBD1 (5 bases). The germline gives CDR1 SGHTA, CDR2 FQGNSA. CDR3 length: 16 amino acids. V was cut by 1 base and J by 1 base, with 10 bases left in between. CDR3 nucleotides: TGTGCCAGCAGCTTAGACAGGTTCCAGAACACCGGGGAGCTGTTTTTT. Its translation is CASSLDRFQNTGELFF.

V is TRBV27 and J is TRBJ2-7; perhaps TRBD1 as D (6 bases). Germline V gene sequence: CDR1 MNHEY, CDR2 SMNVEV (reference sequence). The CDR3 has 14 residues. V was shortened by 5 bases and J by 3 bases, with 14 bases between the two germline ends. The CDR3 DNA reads TGTGCCAGCAGTCCTTTGGACAGCATCTACGAGCAGTACGTC. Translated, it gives CASSPLDSIYEQYV.

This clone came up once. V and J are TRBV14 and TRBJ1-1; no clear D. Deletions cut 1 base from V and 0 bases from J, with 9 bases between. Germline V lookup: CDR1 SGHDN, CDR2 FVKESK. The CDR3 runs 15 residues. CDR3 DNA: TGTGCCAGCAGCCAAGGGGAGAGACTGAACACTGAAGCTTTCTTT. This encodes CASSQGERLNTEAFF.

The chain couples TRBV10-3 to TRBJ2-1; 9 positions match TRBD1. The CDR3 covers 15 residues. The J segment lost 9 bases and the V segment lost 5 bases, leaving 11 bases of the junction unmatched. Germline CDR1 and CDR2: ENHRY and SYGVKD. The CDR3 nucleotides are TGTGCCATCAGTATAGGGACAGGGTGGGACACTGAGCAGTTCTTC. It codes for CAISIGTGWDTEQFF.

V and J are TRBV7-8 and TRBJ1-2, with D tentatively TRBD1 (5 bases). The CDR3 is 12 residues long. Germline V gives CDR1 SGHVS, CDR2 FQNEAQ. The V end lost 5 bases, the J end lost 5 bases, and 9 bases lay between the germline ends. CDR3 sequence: CASSRGQYGYTF. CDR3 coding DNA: TGTGCCAGCAGCCGTGGACAATATGGCTACACCTTC. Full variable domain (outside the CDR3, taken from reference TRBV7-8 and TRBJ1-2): GAGVSQSPRYKVAKRGQDVALRCDPISGHVSLFWYQQALGQGPEFLTYFQNEAQLDKSGLPSDRFFAERPEGSVSTLKIQRTQQEDSAVYLCASSRGQYGYTFGSGTRLTVV.

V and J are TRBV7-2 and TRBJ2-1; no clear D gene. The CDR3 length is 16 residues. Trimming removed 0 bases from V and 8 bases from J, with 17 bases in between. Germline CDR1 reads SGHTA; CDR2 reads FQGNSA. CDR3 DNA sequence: TGTGCCAGCAGCTTAGCGATCGGGCCCCCTGGGCATGAGCAGTTCTTC. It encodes CASSLAIGPPGHEQFF. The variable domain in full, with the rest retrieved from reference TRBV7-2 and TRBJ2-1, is GAGVSQSPSNKVTEKGKDVELRCDPISGHTALYWYRQSLGQGLEFLIYFQGNSAPDKSGLPSDRFSAERTGGSVSTLTIQRTQQEDSAVYLCASSLAIGPPGHEQFFGPGTRLTVL.

The CDR3 nucleotides are TGTGCCAGTGCCTCCGCGGGACAGGGGAGGTACGAGCAGTACTTC. Amino acids: CASASAGQGRYEQYF. The gene calls are TRBV19 and TRBJ2-7, with 10 bases fitting TRBD1. Trimming at V came to 8 bases and at J to 4 bases, leaving 11 bases not matched to a gene. CDR1 is LNHDA, CDR2 SQIVND, per germline (reference sequence). This CDR3 is built from 15 residues.

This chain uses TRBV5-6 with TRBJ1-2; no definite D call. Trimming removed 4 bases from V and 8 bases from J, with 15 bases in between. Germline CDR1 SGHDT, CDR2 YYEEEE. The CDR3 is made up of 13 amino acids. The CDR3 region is CASSATVVVGYTF. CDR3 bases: TGTGCCAGCAGCGCTACCGTGGTGGTCGGCTACACCTTC.

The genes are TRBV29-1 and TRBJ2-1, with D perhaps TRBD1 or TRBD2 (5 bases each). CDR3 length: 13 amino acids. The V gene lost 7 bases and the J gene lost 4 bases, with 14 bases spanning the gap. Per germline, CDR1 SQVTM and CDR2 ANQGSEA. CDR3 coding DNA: TGCAGCGCCCGTGGGGACGTATACAATGAGCAGTTCTTC. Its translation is CSARGDVYNEQFF.

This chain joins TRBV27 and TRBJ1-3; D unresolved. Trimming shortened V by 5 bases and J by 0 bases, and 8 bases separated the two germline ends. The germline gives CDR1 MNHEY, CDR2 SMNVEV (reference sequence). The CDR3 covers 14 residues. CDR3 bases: TGTGCCAGCAGTCTACTTAGCTCTGGAAACACCATATATTTT. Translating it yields CASSLLSSGNTIYF.

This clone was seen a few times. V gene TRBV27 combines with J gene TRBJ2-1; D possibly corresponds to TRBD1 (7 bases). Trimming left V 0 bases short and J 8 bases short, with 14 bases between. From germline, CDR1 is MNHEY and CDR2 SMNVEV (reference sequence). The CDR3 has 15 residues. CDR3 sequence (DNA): TGTGCCAGCAGTTTATCGGGGGCAGGGGGGTATGAGCAGTTCTTC. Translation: CASSLSGAGGYEQFF.

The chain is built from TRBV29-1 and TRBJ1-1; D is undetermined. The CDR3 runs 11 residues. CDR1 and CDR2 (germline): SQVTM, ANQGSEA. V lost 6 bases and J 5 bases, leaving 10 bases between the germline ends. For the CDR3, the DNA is TGCAGCGTCGTCAAGTTAACTGAAGCTTTCTTT. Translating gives CSVVKLTEAFF.

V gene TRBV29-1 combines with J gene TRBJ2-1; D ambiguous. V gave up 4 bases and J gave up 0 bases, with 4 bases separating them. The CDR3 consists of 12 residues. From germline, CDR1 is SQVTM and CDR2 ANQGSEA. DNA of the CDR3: TGCAGCGTTGTTTTCTCCTACAATGAGCAGTTCTTC. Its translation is CSVVFSYNEQFF.

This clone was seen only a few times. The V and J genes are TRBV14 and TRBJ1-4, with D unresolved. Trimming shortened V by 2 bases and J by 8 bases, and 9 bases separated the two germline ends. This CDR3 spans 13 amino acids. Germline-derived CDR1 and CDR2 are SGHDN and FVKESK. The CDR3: CASSQPRGEKLFF. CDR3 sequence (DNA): TGTGCCAGCAGCCAACCCCGAGGAGAAAAACTGTTTTTT. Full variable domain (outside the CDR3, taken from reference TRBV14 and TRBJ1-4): EAGVTQFPSHSVIEKGQTVTLRCDPISGHDNLYWYRRVMGKEIKFLLHFVKESKQDESGMPNNRFLAERTGGTYSTLKVQPAELEDSGVYFCASSQPRGEKLFFGSGTQLSVL.

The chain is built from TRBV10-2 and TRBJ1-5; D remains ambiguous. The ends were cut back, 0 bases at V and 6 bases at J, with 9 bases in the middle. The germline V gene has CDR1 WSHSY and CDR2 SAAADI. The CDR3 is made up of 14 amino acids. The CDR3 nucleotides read TGCGCCAGCAGTGAGTCGATGGGGAGTCAGCCCCAGCATTTT. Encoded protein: CASSESMGSQPQHF.

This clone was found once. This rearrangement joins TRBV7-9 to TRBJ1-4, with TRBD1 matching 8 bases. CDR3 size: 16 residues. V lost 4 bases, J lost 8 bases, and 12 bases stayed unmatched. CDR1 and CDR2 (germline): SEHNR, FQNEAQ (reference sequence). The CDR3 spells CASSYTTGGRNEKLFF. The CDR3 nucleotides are TGTGCCAGCAGCTACACAACAGGGGGAAGAAACGAAAAACTGTTTTTT.

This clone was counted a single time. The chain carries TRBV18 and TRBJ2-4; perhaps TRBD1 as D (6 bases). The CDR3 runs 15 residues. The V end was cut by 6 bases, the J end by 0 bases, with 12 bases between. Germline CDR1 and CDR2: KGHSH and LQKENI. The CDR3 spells CASSRQELAKNIQYF. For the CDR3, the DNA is TGTGCCAGCTCCCGACAGGAACTAGCCAAAAACATTCAGTACTTC.

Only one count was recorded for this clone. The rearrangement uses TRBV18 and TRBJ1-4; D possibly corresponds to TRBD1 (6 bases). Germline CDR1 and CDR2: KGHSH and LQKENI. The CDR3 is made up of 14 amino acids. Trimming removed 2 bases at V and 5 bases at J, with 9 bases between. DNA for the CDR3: TGTGCCAGCTCACCAAATGACAGGAATGAAAAACTGTTTTTT. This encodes CASSPNDRNEKLFF.

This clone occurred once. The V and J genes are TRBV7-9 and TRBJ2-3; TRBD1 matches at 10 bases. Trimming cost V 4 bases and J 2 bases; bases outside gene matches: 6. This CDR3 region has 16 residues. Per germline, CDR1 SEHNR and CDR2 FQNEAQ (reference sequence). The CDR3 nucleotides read TGTGCCAGCAGCTCCCGGGACAGGGGAAACACAGATACGCAGTATTTT. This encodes CASSSRDRGNTDTQYF.

CDR3 coding DNA: TGTGCCAGTAGTCCCCGACAGGGACCAGTAGACAATGAGCAGTTCTTC. The encoded protein is CASSPRQGPVDNEQFF. This chain uses TRBV19 with TRBJ2-1, with 7 bases identical to TRBD1. Germline lookup yields CDR1 LNHDA and CDR2 SQIVND (reference sequence). The trim removed 5 bases at V and 5 bases at J, leaving 12 bases unmatched. This CDR3 comprises 16 residues.

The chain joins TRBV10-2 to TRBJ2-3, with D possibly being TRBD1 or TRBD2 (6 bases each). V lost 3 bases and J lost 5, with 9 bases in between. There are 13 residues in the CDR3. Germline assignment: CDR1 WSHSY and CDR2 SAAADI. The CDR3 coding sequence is TGCGCCAGCAGTGAACAGGGAGGAGATACGCAGTATTTT. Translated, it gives CASSEQGGDTQYF.

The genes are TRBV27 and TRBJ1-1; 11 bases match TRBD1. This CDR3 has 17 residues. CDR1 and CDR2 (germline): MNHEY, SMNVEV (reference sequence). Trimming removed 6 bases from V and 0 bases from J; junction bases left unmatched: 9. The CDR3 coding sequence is TGTGCCAGCAGGAATGGGGACAGGGGGACCCTGAACACTGAAGCTTTCTTT. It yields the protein CASRNGDRGTLNTEAFF.

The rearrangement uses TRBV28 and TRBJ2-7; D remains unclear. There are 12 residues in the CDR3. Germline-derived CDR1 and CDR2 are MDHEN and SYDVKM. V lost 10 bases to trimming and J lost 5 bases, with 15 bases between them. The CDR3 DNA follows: TGTGCCACCCAAGTGGAACAGAACGAGCAGTACTTC. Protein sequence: CATQVEQNEQYF. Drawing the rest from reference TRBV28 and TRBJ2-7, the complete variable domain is DVKVTQSSRYLVKRTGEKVFLECVQDMDHENMFWYRQDPGLGLRLIYFSYDVKMKEKGDIPEGYSVSREKKERFSLILESASTNQTSMYLCATQVEQNEQYFGPGTRLTVT.

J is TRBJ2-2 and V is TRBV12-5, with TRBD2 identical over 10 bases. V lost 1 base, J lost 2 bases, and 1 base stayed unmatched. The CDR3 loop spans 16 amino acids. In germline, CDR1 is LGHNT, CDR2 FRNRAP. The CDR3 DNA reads TGTGCTAGTGGTTTGGGGACTAGCGGAAACACCGGGGAGCTGTTTTTT. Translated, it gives CASGLGTSGNTGELFF.

CDR3 nucleotides: TGTGCCTGGAGTGCCGGGGACCCAGCTTTCTTT. The encoded protein is CAWSAGDPAFF. The chain combines TRBV30 with TRBJ1-1, with D possibly matching TRBD1 (5 bases). Germline V gene sequence: CDR1 GTSNPN, CDR2 SVGIG (reference sequence). The V end lost 1 base, the J end lost 10 bases, and 10 bases lay between the germline ends. There are 11 residues in the CDR3.

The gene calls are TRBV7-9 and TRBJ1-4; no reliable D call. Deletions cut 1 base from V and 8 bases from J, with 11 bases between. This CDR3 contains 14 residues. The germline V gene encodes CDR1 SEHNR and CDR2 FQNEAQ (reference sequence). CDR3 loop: CASSLGTAGEKLFF. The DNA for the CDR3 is TGTGCCAGCAGCTTAGGTACAGCGGGCGAAAAACTGTTTTTT.

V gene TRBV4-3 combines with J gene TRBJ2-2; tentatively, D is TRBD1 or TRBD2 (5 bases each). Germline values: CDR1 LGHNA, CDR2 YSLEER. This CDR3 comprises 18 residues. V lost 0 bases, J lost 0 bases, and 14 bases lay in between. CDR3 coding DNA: TGCGCCAGCAGCCAAGATCTGGGACCGAGCGCGAACACCGGGGAGCTGTTTTTT. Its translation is CASSQDLGPSANTGELFF.

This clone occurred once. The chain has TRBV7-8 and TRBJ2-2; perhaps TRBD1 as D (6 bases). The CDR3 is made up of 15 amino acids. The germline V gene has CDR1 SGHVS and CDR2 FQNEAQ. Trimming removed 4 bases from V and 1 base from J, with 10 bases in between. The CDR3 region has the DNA TGTGCCAGCAGCTCCGGACAGCTGAACACCGGGGAGCTGTTTTTT. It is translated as CASSSGQLNTGELFF.

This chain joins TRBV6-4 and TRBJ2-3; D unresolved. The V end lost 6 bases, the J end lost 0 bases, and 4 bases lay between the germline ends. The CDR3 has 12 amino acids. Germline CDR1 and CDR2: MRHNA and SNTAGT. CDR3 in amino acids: CASRGSTDTQYF. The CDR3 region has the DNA TGTGCCAGCAGGGGGAGCACAGATACGCAGTATTTT.